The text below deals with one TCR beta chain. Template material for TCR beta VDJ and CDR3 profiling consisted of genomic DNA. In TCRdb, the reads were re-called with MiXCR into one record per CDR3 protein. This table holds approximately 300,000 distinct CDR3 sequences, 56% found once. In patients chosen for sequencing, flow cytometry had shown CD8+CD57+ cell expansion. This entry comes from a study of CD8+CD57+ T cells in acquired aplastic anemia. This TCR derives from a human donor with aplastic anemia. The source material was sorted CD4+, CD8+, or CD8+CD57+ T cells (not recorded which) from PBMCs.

The CDR3 DNA reads as TGTGCCAGCAGTGGTTCGGACGGCCGTATGAAGGCTGAAGCTTTCTTT. As protein: CASSGSDGRMKAEAFF. The chain employs TRBV25-1 and TRBJ1-1; D not certain. Germline V lookup: CDR1 MGHDK, CDR2 SYGVNS. This CDR3 comprises 16 residues. V was trimmed by 4 bases and J by 6 bases, leaving 21 bases between them.